This T cell receptor (beta chain) stems from a study of blood T cell repertoires in COVID-19. About the study: From the United States, Italy and Spain came samples of acute and convalescent COVID-19. Sources were T cells, B-cell-depleted T cells, or PBMCs; the material itself was cDNA or gDNA.

In this sample, this clone turned up a few times. V was trimmed by 5 bases and J by 7 bases, leaving 14 bases between them. CDR3 length: 13 residues. Germline V CDR1 and CDR2: SGHAT, FQNNGV. Authors' analysis steps: Quantification of nucleated cells was approximated via reference gene primer amplification. Data came from immunoSEQ multiplex PCR; TCRdb stores just in-frame clones and leaves some out. V, J and clone size are taken as reported in that table, and D and trimming were inferred from the DNA itself. The repertoire holds a few hundred thousand clones, 80% seen once, with roughly 13% in the top ten.

The receptor comes from a human donor in a cohort sampled during active COVID-19. Specimen: peripheral blood. The chain recombines TRBV11-2 with TRBJ1-2; D unresolved. DNA for the CDR3: TGTGCCAGCAGCCAAGAGCCGGGTAGTGGCTACACCTTC. It encodes CASSQEPGSGYTF.